These 5 T cell receptor beta chains originate from one sample sequenced in a study of OX40 agonist ivuxolimab in advanced cancers. Method: immunoSEQ multiplex PCR; TCRdb's copy keeps in-frame clones and lacks some. This sample has approximately 91,000 clones, with roughly 91% found just once. The source was CD4+ or CD8+ T cells sorted from blood, collected in a trial of the OX40 agonist ivuxolimab. These receptors were taken from an adult with an advanced solid tumor such as melanoma, head and neck, liver or kidney cancer.

The V gene is TRBV10-1, the J gene TRBJ2-7; tentatively, D is TRBD2 (6 bases). The V gene lost 0 bases and the J gene lost 3 bases, with 12 bases spanning the gap. The CDR3 totals 15 residues. The germline V gene encodes CDR1 WNHNN and CDR2 SYGVQD (reference sequence). The CDR3 coding sequence is TGCGCCAGCAGTGAGTCCGGGACTCAAGACTACGAGCAGTACTTC. Its translation is CASSESGTQDYEQYF.

The chain employs TRBV18 and TRBJ1-5; D is uncertain. V was shortened by 3 bases and J by 9 bases, with 15 bases between the two germline ends. Germline CDR1 reads KGHSH; CDR2 reads LQKENI. The CDR3 is 14 residues long. The CDR3 here is CASSPNTGGGPQHF. In DNA, the CDR3 is TGTGCCAGCTCACCTAATACCGGTGGAGGGCCCCAGCATTTT.

This chain uses TRBV7-2 with TRBJ1-2; 9 bases are shared with TRBD1. Germline loops: CDR1 SGHTA, CDR2 FQGNSA. The V segment lost 5 bases and the J segment 8 bases; nucleotides outside the gene matches: 12. The CDR3 extends over 15 amino acids. DNA of the CDR3: TGTGCCAGCAGCCCGAGACCGGGACAGGGCGTCGGCTACACCTTC. Translated: CASSPRPGQGVGYTF.

The chain joins TRBV4-1 to TRBJ2-3; no definite D call. Between the trimmed V and J ends, which lost 2 bases and 2 bases, there was a span of 17 bases. The CDR3 sequence is 17 residues long. In germline, CDR1 is MGHRA, CDR2 YSYEKL. CDR3 amino acids: CASSQQGAGMDTDTQYF. The CDR3 bases are TGCGCCAGCAGCCAACAAGGCGCAGGTATGGACACAGATACGCAGTATTTT.

The chain has TRBV12-5 and TRBJ1-6, with D possibly being TRBD1 (5 bases). V lost 6 bases and J 5 bases, leaving 11 bases between the germline ends. Germline CDR1 and CDR2: LGHNT and FRNRAP. This CDR3 is built from 14 residues. CDR3 amino acids: CASGPGTDNSPLHF. The CDR3 DNA is TGTGCTAGTGGACCCGGGACGGATAATTCACCCCTCCACTTT. Combining the CDR3 with reference TRBV12-5 and TRBJ1-6 gives the whole variable domain DARVTQTPRHKVTEMGQEVTMRCQPILGHNTVFWYRQTMMQGLELLAYFRNRAPLDDSGMPKDRFSAEMPDATLATLKIQPSEPRDSAVYFCASGPGTDNSPLHFGNGTRLTVT.